The rows below give T cell receptor beta chains drawn from one sample of a study of cytomegalovirus exposure and HLA in healthy donors. This table comes from immunoSEQ multiplex PCR, and its TCRdb copy is limited to in-frame clones, with some not included. This listing includes some 130,000 clones. The sequencing input was PBMCs. The receptors were sampled from a woman aged 40 to 49 in good health and CMV-seropositive. Both conserved end residues are part of each CDR3. D genes are given only for firm matches.

TRBV6-6	TRBJ2-3	TRBD2	TGTGCCAGCAGAAGTAGCGGGATCGGGGCAGATACGCAGTATTTT	CASRSSGIGADTQYF
TRBV5-1	TRBJ2-5	TRBD2	TGCGCCAGCAGCGTGGGACTAGCGACTTTCCAAGAGACCCAGTACTTC	CASSVGLATFQETQYF
TRBV25-1	TRBJ1-2	-	TGTGCCAGCAGGGACACCGCCCTTGACTACACCTTC	CASRDTALDYTF
TRBV27	TRBJ1-5	-	TGTGCCAGCAGTTGGACCGATCAGGGGCAGCCCCAGCATTTT	CASSWTDQGQPQHF
TRBV5-1	TRBJ2-2	-	TGCGCCAGCAGCTTGGCCTGGCAGGGTACGGGCGGGGAGCTGTTTTTT	CASSLAWQGTGGELFF
TRBV28	TRBJ2-1	TRBD2	TGTGCCAGCAGTCCCTCGGGACTAGCGGGTGGGAGCTCCTACAATGAGCAGTTCTTC	CASSPSGLAGGSSYNEQFF
TRBV5-6	TRBJ2-1	-	TGTGCCAGCAGCTTTACAGGCGATGGTGAGCAGTTCTTC	CASSFTGDGEQFF
TRBV6-4	TRBJ2-5	-	TGTGCCAGCAGTGTAAGGGGTCTACCTTTTGAGACCCAGTACTTC	CASSVRGLPFETQYF
TRBV19	TRBJ1-1	-	TGTGCCAGTAGCACCGGCCCCCCAGGGAACACTGAAGCTTTCTTT	CASSTGPPGNTEAFF
TRBV6-6	TRBJ2-3	-	TGTGCCAGCAGTCCGGGGGAAGATACGCAGTATTTT	CASSPGEDTQYF
TRBV5-6	TRBJ2-7	TRBD1	TGTGCCAGCAGTCCGGACAGGGGTCACGAGCAGTACTTC	CASSPDRGHEQYF
TRBV15	TRBJ2-3	-	TGTGCCACCAGCAGGGGCAACAGGGTAGGGGTTTCTAGCACAGATACGCAGTATTTT	CATSRGNRVGVSSTDTQYF
TRBV5-4	TRBJ1-4	TRBD1	TGTGCCAGCAGCTTCCGGACAGGGAAAAATGAAAAACTGTTTTTT	CASSFRTGKNEKLFF
TRBV28	TRBJ1-2	TRBD1	TGTGCCAGCAGTTCCTCCGGGACAGGCGTGTGGGACTATGGCTACACCTTC	CASSSSGTGVWDYGYTF
TRBV4-3	TRBJ1-3	-	TGCGCCAGCAGCCAAGAGGGAGGGTTCCTCTCTGGAAACACCATATATTTT	CASSQEGGFLSGNTIYF
TRBV30	TRBJ2-2	-	TGTGCCTATCTCACAGGGAGCGGCACCGGGGAGCTGTTTTTT	CAYLTGSGTGELFF
TRBV19	TRBJ1-1	TRBD1	TGTGCCAGTACTAAAGACAGGGTGAACACTGAAGCTTTCTTT	CASTKDRVNTEAFF
TRBV7-9	TRBJ1-1	-	TGTGCCAGCAGCTTAGAATTCCGGGTTGAAGCTTTCTTT	CASSLEFRVEAFF
TRBV4-3	TRBJ2-7	TRBD1	TGCGCCAGCAGCCTTGACAGGGGCTCCTACGAGCAGTACTTC	CASSLDRGSYEQYF